This TCR beta chain originates from a study of T cells in Graves' hyperthyroidism and ophthalmopathy. At the level of the study: Peripheral blood samples were taken at initial diagnosis, prior to any treatment.

This CDR3 comprises 13 residues. Germline-derived CDR1 and CDR2 are SQVTM and ANQGSEA. Trimming took 6 bases from V and 4 from J; bases not matched to a gene: 7. RNA transcripts gave rise to amplified TCR beta CDR3 regions. The HTBI primer set was used in a first-round RT-PCR of the TCR CDR3. TCRdb called the multiplex PCR reads again in MiXCR, with one record for every CDR3 protein. Here the sample spans roughly 570,000 distinct CDR3 sequences, approximately 15% being singletons. This clonotype was seen a handful of times. Sequenced input: blood. The sequence derives from a woman aged 30 to 39 with Graves' hyperthyroidism. The chain uses TRBV29-1 and TRBJ1-1; 8 bases line up with TRBD1. The CDR3 DNA reads TGCAGCGTCGAGATAGGACAGGGCACTGAAGCTTTCTTT. Its translation is CSVEIGQGTEAFF.